These 13 T cell receptor beta chains were sequenced from one sample in a study of blood T cell repertoires in COVID-19. The table came from immunoSEQ multiplex PCR; TCRdb's copy has only in-frame clones and leaves some out. The repertoire holds approximately 230,000 clones, roughly 87% seen once, with around 3% in the top ten. Specimen: peripheral blood. The receptor source for this set is a young man with active or convalescent COVID-19.

The gene calls are TRBV7-9 and TRBJ1-1; no reliable D call. The V gene lost 3 bases and the J gene lost 1 base, with 9 bases spanning the gap. The CDR3 consists of 14 residues. The V gene's germline CDR1 is SEHNR and CDR2 FQNEAQ (reference sequence). CDR3: CASSFRHPNTEAFF. For the CDR3, the DNA is TGTGCCAGCAGCTTCAGACACCCGAACACTGAAGCTTTCTTT.

This chain links TRBV19 with TRBJ1-1; D perhaps matches TRBD1 (5 bases). V lost 3 bases, J lost 1 base, and 9 bases lay in between. The CDR3 has 14 amino acids. Per the germline V gene, CDR1 is LNHDA and CDR2 is SQIVND (reference sequence). Here the CDR3 DNA reads TGTGCCAGTAGTATTGGGGGGAAGAACACTGAAGCTTTCTTT. Protein product: CASSIGGKNTEAFF.

The chain carries TRBV11-2 and TRBJ2-6; D ambiguous. Trimming took 8 bases from V and 0 from J, leaving 14 bases between them. Germline-derived CDR1 and CDR2 are SGHAT and FQNNGV. This CDR3 has 16 amino acids. The CDR3 region is CASSTLDGSGANVLTF. For the CDR3, the DNA is TGTGCCAGCTCCACTCTAGACGGCTCTGGGGCCAACGTCCTGACTTTC. The variable domain in full, completed from reference TRBV11-2 and TRBJ2-6, reads EAGVAQSPRYKIIEKRQSVAFWCNPISGHATLYWYQQILGQGPKLLIQFQNNGVVDDSQLPKDRFSAERLKGVDSTLKIQPAKLEDSAVYLCASSTLDGSGANVLTFGAGSRLTVL.

The V gene is TRBV6-4, the J gene TRBJ1-2; D possibly corresponds to TRBD1 (5 bases). CDR3 size: 12 residues. Germline values: CDR1 MRHNA, CDR2 SNTAGT. V was cut by 2 bases and J by 4 bases, with 5 bases left in between. The CDR3: CASSDDSYGYTF. The CDR3, as DNA: TGTGCCAGCAGTGACGACAGCTATGGCTACACCTTC.

The V gene is TRBV12-5, the J gene TRBJ1-4; 7 positions match TRBD1. V lost 4 bases to trimming and J lost 16 bases; unmatched junction nucleotides: 9. The length of the CDR3 is 12 residues. CDR1 is LGHNT, CDR2 FRNRAP, per germline. CDR3 in amino acids: CASGSSDRVRFF. In DNA, the CDR3 is TGTGCTAGTGGTTCCTCCGACAGGGTGAGGTTTTTT.

This clone was counted a single time. The chain combines TRBV21-1 with TRBJ1-2. TRBV21-1 is termed a pseudogene. This CDR3 has 10 amino acids. CDR3 sequence reads: CASIYPGYTF. Here the CDR3 DNA reads TGTGCCAGCATCTACCCCGGCTACACCTTC.

The rearrangement links TRBV30 to TRBJ1-1; 10 nucleotides agree with TRBD1. This CDR3 comprises 14 residues. The V and J ends lost 8 bases and 5 bases, in that order; junction bases with no gene match: 11. Germline V gene sequence: CDR1 GTSNPN, CDR2 SVGIG (reference sequence). CDR3 DNA: TGTGCCGGTGACAGGGGGCCGAGGGGGACTGAAGCTTTCTTT. Encoded protein: CAGDRGPRGTEAFF.

This chain joins TRBV9 and TRBJ1-1; TRBD1 aligns across 9 bases. This CDR3 is built from 17 residues. From germline, CDR1 is SGDLS and CDR2 YYNGEE. Trimming at V came to 2 bases and at J to 2 bases, leaving 10 bases not matched to a gene. The CDR3 region is CASSVASGQGINTEAFF. The CDR3 region has the DNA TGTGCCAGCAGCGTTGCGTCGGGACAGGGAATTAACACTGAAGCTTTCTTT.

The chain has TRBV6-5 and TRBJ2-3; a possible D gene is TRBD1 (5 bases). The CDR3 is 13 amino acids. Germline V gene lookup returns CDR1 MNHEY and CDR2 SVGAGI. V was trimmed by 8 bases and J by 2 bases, leaving 11 bases between them. This chain's CDR3 is CASLGVNTDTQYF. In nucleotides, the CDR3 is TGTGCCAGCCTAGGGGTTAACACAGATACGCAGTATTTT.

The rearrangement uses TRBV27 and TRBJ2-1, with D perhaps TRBD1 (5 bases). CDR1 is MNHEY and CDR2 is SMNVEV in the germline V gene (reference sequence). V was clipped by 4 bases and J by 6 bases, with 19 bases between them. This CDR3 contains 16 residues. Here the CDR3 DNA reads TGTGCCAGCAGTTCCTCACAGGCTCCCCGGGTCAATGAGCAGTTCTTC. Translation: CASSSSQAPRVNEQFF.

The rearrangement uses TRBV11-2 and TRBJ2-7, with D hard to call. V was shortened by 1 base and J by 0 bases, with 7 bases between the two germline ends. Germline V CDR1 and CDR2: SGHAT, FQNNGV. The CDR3 has 14 amino acids. The CDR3 loop reads CASSLGSGSYEQYF. Written as DNA, the CDR3 is TGTGCCAGCAGCTTAGGCAGTGGCTCCTACGAGCAGTACTTC.

The chain employs TRBV6-2 or TRBV6-3 and TRBJ2-7, with 14 bases that match TRBD2. Germline V CDR1 and CDR2: MNHEY, SVGEGT. The CDR3 is 17 amino acids. V gave up 6 bases and J gave up 0 bases; unmatched junction bases: 7. The CDR3 bases are TGTGCCAGCAGCCCCGGGACTAGCGGGGGCCTCTCCTACGAGCAGTACTTC. This sequence encodes CASSPGTSGGLSYEQYF.

The chain employs TRBV6-1 and TRBJ1-1; D is uncertain. Germline CDR1 is MNHNS and CDR2 is SASEGT. V shed 3 bases and J shed 1 base, with 9 bases lying between them. CDR3 length equals 14 residues. The CDR3 DNA reads TGTGCCAGCAGTGAGTCGAGCTGGAACACTGAAGCTTTCTTT. Translation: CASSESSWNTEAFF.